This T cell receptor (beta chain) was sequenced during a study of identical twins (dated by TCRdb to the mid-2010s). Describing the broader study: To test whether fetal clonotypes persist, this study deep-sequenced TCR alpha and beta repertoires from monozygotic twins, from unrelated adults of various ages, and from cord blood. To rule out contamination, replicate twin experiments were performed at different times with different library preparation protocols. Study-wide conclusions, independent of this receptor: Recombination models systematically underestimated out-of-frame TCR alpha sharing in monozygotic twins but agreed with sharing between unrelated individuals. Because the same donors could not be followed over many years, conclusions were based on cross-sectional statistical analysis. Compared with coincidental sharing between unrelated individuals, out-of-frame TCR alpha sequences shared between twins showed an excess of sequences with low generation probability. Invariant T cells such as MAIT and iNKT could partly confound zero-insertion analyses, though diverse VJ usage argued against this for most clonotypes. In beta out-of-frame sequences, excess twin sharing was weaker, because having fewer shared sequences lowered the signal-to-noise ratio. Abundant cord blood beta clonotypes had fewer insertions, young adult naive repertoires showed a similar but weaker trend, and memory repertoires showed no such trend.

Receptor libraries were prepared by 5' RACE. The sequencer listed for this sample is Illumina HiSeq 2000. A universal primer binding site was added through template switching, and the final cDNA carried a unique molecular identifier so that TCR cDNA molecules could be counted accurately. First-strand cDNA for TCR alpha and beta chains was synthesized from specific primers in the conserved constant-segment region. To control for contamination, every cDNA library was double barcoded, receiving both a SMART-Mk sample barcode and Illumina barcodes. TruSeq adapter sequences along with Illumina sample barcodes were introduced in two successive PCR steps. The Illumina HiSeq platform was used with custom primers to sequence TCR alpha and beta cDNA libraries. In the original analysis: Raw reads were processed with MiGEC to extract unique molecular identifiers, and MiXCR was used to determine CDR3 positions. For each individual, recombination models were inferred using an EM algorithm with the repgenHMM and IGoR tools. Shared clonotypes were analyzed with the tcR package in R, and sharing was normalized by the product of cloneset sizes. To study raw recombination free of thymic and clonal selection effects, out-of-frame nonproductive sequences were analyzed. In-frame beta chains were kept once TCRdb had trimmed the public reads at Q25 with fastp and called clones with MiXCR. All rows with the same CDR3 protein become a single entry with the most common DNA and genes. The V and J calls reflect TCRdb's pipeline rather than the authors' work. The sample data list 450,000 to 650,000 distinct CDR3 sequences, and roughly 9.5% of these were observed just once. The ten largest clones add up to roughly 3.2% of the sample.

The CDR3 goes from the cysteine to the phenylalanine over 20 residues. The kept DNA is CDR3 alone, 60 bases in frame from the first base. CDR1 SGHAT and CDR2 FQDESV are derived from the germline V gene (reference sequence). Trimming takes 6 bases off V and 0 bases off J; junction bases not matched to a gene: 15. Every donor was a healthy Caucasian. The twin cohort consisted of three pairs of female monozygotic twins, all aged about 18 to 29 years. RNA for TCR libraries was isolated from peripheral blood mononuclear cells. This clonotype was seen ten or more times. Its antigen has not been determined. Per-base quality was not reported, and no clone a single base away is much larger than it. These sequences were also reported in another study, on yellow fever vaccine responses in identical twins. The second study's paper adds: According to the authors, the vaccine-induced T cell response in identical twins seemed to be partly convergent and partly specific to each individual. In identical twins, the study followed T cell clones that responded to the vaccine with precision.

The TCR sequence derives from a young woman in good health. The V and J segments used are TRBV11-1 and TRBJ2-1, with 12 bases in between that match TRBD2. The sample comprised PBMCs. The CDR3 sequence is CASRARLAGEPPYSYNEQFF. The sequenced DNA is TGTGCCAGCAGGGCTAGACTAGCGGGAGAGCCACCCTACTCCTACAATGAGCAGTTCTTC.